This T cell receptor beta chain appears in the sequencing data of a study of shared clonotypes between healthy human individuals. Overall study context: The plates for each donor numbered three CD4 naive, three CD4 memory, two CD8 naive and one CD8 memory. General study points: The study's rarefaction showed incomplete sorted-subset sequencing despite large depth.

Libraries were prepared by immunoSEQ multiplex PCR; TCRdb keeps only in-frame clonotypes and omits some of them. The data show over a million clones, with around 95% seen just once and roughly 1.2% held by the top ten. With respect to this clone: As yet, its antigen is unknown.

The sample was naive CD4+ T cells sorted from blood. Subset given: CD45RA+ positively selected. This TCR was recovered from a young man in good health.

The CDR3 coding sequence is TGTGCCAGCAGTGAGGACCAGGGCCAAGAGACCCAGTACTTC. Residues: CASSEDQGQETQYF. The chain combines TRBV2 with TRBJ2-5, with D possibly matching TRBD1 (5 bases). This CDR3 has 14 amino acids. Trimming stripped 3 bases from V and 1 base from J, with 9 bases between. Germline CDR1 reads SNHLY; CDR2 reads FYNNEI.